This entry concerns a single T cell receptor (beta chain). This sample was included in a study of blood T cell repertoires in COVID-19. Germline CDR1 reads SNHLY; CDR2 reads FYNNEI. Trimming at V came to 8 bases and at J to 1 base, leaving 10 bases not matched to a gene. The CDR3 length is 16 residues. Source study methods: Nucleated cell number was recorded as an estimate derived from reference gene primer amplification. Measured with immunoSEQ multiplex PCR; TCRdb has only the in-frame clones, and not every one. The D gene and trimming were derived from the DNA, and the V and J assignments and clone size from that table. The data show some 190,000 clones, approximately 80% seen once.

This chain connects TRBV2 to TRBJ1-1; 10 bases line up with TRBD1. Sequencing input: peripheral blood. The clonotype comes from a woman aged 50 to 65 with active or convalescent COVID-19. The CDR3 DNA reads TGTGCCAGCCGACAGGGGGCGCTGAGAAGGAACACTGAAGCTTTCTTT. Amino acid sequence: CASRQGALRRNTEAFF. Variable domain in full (rest from reference TRBV2 and TRBJ1-1): EPEVTQTPSHQVTQMGQEVILRCVPISNHLYFYWYRQILGQKVEFLVSFYNNEISEKSEIFDDQFSVERPDGSNFTLKIRSTKLEDSAMYFCASRQGALRRNTEAFFGQGTRLTVV.